A selection of T cell receptor beta chains follows, all from one sample in a study of cytomegalovirus exposure and HLA in healthy donors. Assay: immunoSEQ multiplex PCR; the TCRdb copy retains only in-frame clones and omits some. In the table there are fewer than 150,000 clones, 80% of which are singletons. The sample was PBMCs. All receptors come from a man aged 30-40 years in good health and CMV-seronegative. The CDR3 runs from the conserved cysteine through the conserved F or W. Each record gives: J gene, clone size, V gene, D gene, CDR3 protein, CDR3 DNA. A D gene is named only where the DNA matches it firmly. Clone size is shown for a subset of rows, as once, few, many or a class of expanded clone.

TRBJ1-3	-	TRBV27	TRBD1	CASRRQGTAGNTIYF	TGTGCCAGCAGAAGACAGGGGACGGCTGGAAACACCATATATTTT
TRBJ2-3	-	TRBV4-1	TRBD2	CASSLQPPTSGDTDTQYF	TGCGCCAGCAGCCTACAACCCCCGACTAGCGGAGACACAGATACGCAGTATTTT
TRBJ1-5	few	TRBV2	-	CASSQGNDQPQNF	TGTGCCAGCAGCCAGGGCAACGATCAGCCCCAGAATTTT
TRBJ1-5	-	TRBV5-8	-	CASSGLGAWDNQPQHF	TGTGCCAGCAGCGGCCTTGGGGCGTGGGACAATCAGCCCCAGCATTTT
TRBJ2-2	-	TRBV6-6	-	CASSYSRGRELFF	TGTGCCAGCAGTTACTCCAGGGGCCGGGAGCTGTTTTTT
TRBJ2-5	-	TRBV19	-	CASRKGNGETQYF	TGTGCCAGTAGGAAGGGGAACGGGGAGACCCAGTACTTC
TRBJ1-2	-	TRBV2	TRBD1	CASSRGPPYGYTF	TGTGCCAGCAGCAGGGGGCCCCCTTATGGCTACACCTTC
TRBJ2-7	once	TRBV29-1	TRBD2	CSVRLAGAYEQYF	TGCAGCGTCAGACTAGCGGGAGCCTACGAGCAGTACTTC
TRBJ2-5	-	TRBV2	TRBD2	CASSDPGLAGGQVTQYF	TGTGCCAGCAGTGATCCGGGACTAGCGGGAGGGCAGGTGACCCAGTACTTC
TRBJ2-7	-	TRBV27	-	CASSLSQVSYEQYF	TGTGCCAGCAGTTTATCACAGGTTTCCTACGAGCAGTACTTC
TRBJ2-6	-	TRBV7-3	-	CASSSRKPISDTTPSGANVLTF	TGTGCCAGCAGCTCCCGCAAGCCAATCTCGGACACCACTCCATCTGGGGCCAACGTCCTGACTTTC
TRBJ1-2	-	TRBV7-9	TRBD1	CASSWDRDGYTF	TGTGCCAGCAGCTGGGACAGGGATGGCTACACCTTC
TRBJ1-5	-	TRBV28	TRBD1	CASSGTGGHQPQHF	TGTGCCAGCAGCGGGACAGGGGGCCACCAGCCCCAGCATTTT
TRBJ2-7	few	TRBV28	-	CASSLDSDSPEQYF	TGTGCCAGCAGTTTGGACAGCGATTCACCCGAGCAGTACTTC
TRBJ1-1	-	TRBV29-1	-	CAGGNTEAFF	TGCGCGGGGGGGAACACTGAAGCTTTCTTT
TRBJ1-6	-	TRBV10-2	-	CASRRGQLYNSPLHF	TGCGCCAGCAGGAGAGGACAGTTGTATAATTCACCCCTCCACTTT
TRBJ2-2	few	TRBV5-1	-	CASSRLPGVDTGELFF	TGCGCCAGCAGCAGACTCCCAGGGGTAGACACCGGGGAGCTGTTTTTT
TRBJ1-6	-	TRBV6-5	-	CASSYGGDYNSPLHF	TGTGCCAGCAGTTACGGGGGGGATTATAATTCACCCCTCCACTTT
TRBJ1-2	-	TRBV18	-	CASSTGEGRYGYTF	TGTGCCAGCTCAACGGGGGAAGGCCGCTATGGCTACACCTTC